One and the same sample provided the 23 T cell receptor beta chains below, sequenced in a study of identical twins (dated by TCRdb to the mid-2010s). The receptor library was made with 5' RACE. Sequencing was performed on an Illumina HiSeq 2000. TCRdb handled the public reads itself, with Q25 trimming in fastp and clone calling in MiXCR, and kept productive beta chains. Rows are unified per CDR3 protein, each entry keeping the most common DNA and genes. In this sample the table shows roughly 250,000 distinct CDR3 sequences, 6% to 8% of which occur a single time. Clones ranked in the top ten supply under 7% of the sample. The sample also formed part of further work on yellow fever vaccine responses in identical twins.

Sample: CD8+ T cells sorted from blood. The receptors derive from a woman between 18 and 30 years old in good health.

This clonotype has ten or more counts. V usage is TRBV12-3 or TRBV12-4 and J usage is TRBJ1-1, with D perhaps TRBD1 (6 bases). The CDR3 has 15 residues. V lost 3 bases and J lost 0, with 11 bases in between. The chain's CDR3 is CASSFFGGLNTEAFF. The DNA of the CDR3 is TGTGCCAGCAGTTTCTTCGGGGGCTTGAACACTGAAGCTTTCTTT.

At least ten counts were recorded for this clonotype. The chain carries TRBV20-1 and TRBJ1-3; D unclear. V lost 0 bases, J lost 0 bases, and 6 bases lay in between. The CDR3 sequence is 14 residues long. Germline V lookup: CDR1 DFQATT, CDR2 SNEGSKA (reference sequence). DNA for the CDR3: TGCAGTGCTAGAGACAGGTTCTCTGGAAACACCATATATTTT. As protein: CSARDRFSGNTIYF.

The chain combines TRBV7-6 with TRBJ1-1; 9 bases agree with TRBD1. V gave up 4 bases and J gave up 6 bases; unmatched junction bases: 9. The CDR3 length is 15 residues. Germline V CDR1 and CDR2: SGHVS, FNYEAQ. The CDR3 nucleotides are TGTGCCAGCAGCTCCCGGACAGGGGAGAGGTCTGAAGCTTTCTTT. Protein product: CASSSRTGERSEAFF. Drawing the rest from reference TRBV7-6 and TRBJ1-1, the complete variable domain is GAGVSQSPRYKVTKRGQDVALRCDPISGHVSLYWYRQALGQGPEFLTYFNYEAQQDKSGLPNDRFSAERPEGSISTLTIQRTEQRDSAMYRCASSSRTGERSEAFFGQGTRLTVV.

Only a few counts were recorded for this clonotype. The chain employs TRBV24-1 and TRBJ2-1; D might be TRBD2 (5 bases). Trimming took off 6 bases at V and 1 base at J, with 15 bases between the two ends. The CDR3 has 16 residues. Germline V CDR1 and CDR2: KGHDR, SFDVKD. The CDR3 DNA reads TGTGCCACCAGTTTGGACTCCCGAGGTTCCTACAATGAGCAGTTCTTC. It yields the protein CATSLDSRGSYNEQFF.

The V call is TRBV20-1, the J call TRBJ2-1; D is undetermined. Trimming removed 0 bases at V and 10 bases at J, with 16 bases between. This CDR3 has 14 residues. Per germline, CDR1 DFQATT and CDR2 SNEGSKA (reference sequence). This CDR3 is CSARDKSSSLEQFF. The CDR3 nucleotides are TGCAGTGCTAGAGATAAATCCTCCTCCCTGGAGCAGTTCTTC.

This clonotype came up a few times. This sequence joins TRBV4-2 and TRBJ1-3; D gene unclear. The CDR3 has 12 amino acids. V gave up 0 bases and J gave up 8 bases, with 5 bases separating them. CDR1 and CDR2 from the germline V gene are LGHNA and YNFKEQ. The CDR3 is CASSQEGHTIYF. CDR3 sequence (DNA): TGTGCCAGCAGCCAAGAAGGACACACCATATATTTT.

The chain recombines TRBV4-2 with TRBJ2-1, with a tentative D call TRBD1 (6 bases). CDR1 is LGHNA and CDR2 is YNFKEQ in the germline V gene. This CDR3 spans 13 amino acids. The ends were cut back, 6 bases at V and 4 bases at J, with 10 bases in the middle. The DNA for the CDR3 is TGTGCCAGCAGGGGGGCAGGTTACAATGAGCAGTTCTTC. Protein product: CASRGAGYNEQFF.

The V gene is TRBV29-1, the J gene TRBJ1-1; unclear D gene. CDR1 and CDR2 from the germline V gene are SQVTM and ANQGSEA. The CDR3 covers 11 residues. V gave up 7 bases and J gave up 10 bases, with 16 bases separating them. The CDR3 DNA follows: TGCAGCGCCGAAACCAGGAGACGAGCTTTCTTT. Its protein is CSAETRRRAFF.

This clonotype has ten or more counts. The chain employs TRBV5-1 and TRBJ2-7, with D tentatively TRBD1 or TRBD2 (5 bases each). This CDR3 is built from 13 residues. Germline lookup yields CDR1 SGHRS and CDR2 YFSETQ. V gave up 8 bases and J gave up 3 bases, with 15 bases separating them. The CDR3: CASAAGGDYEQYF. CDR3 nucleotide sequence: TGCGCCAGTGCGGCTGGGGGAGACTACGAGCAGTACTTC.

This clonotype was seen a few times. The genes are TRBV5-6 and TRBJ2-1, with TRBD2 identical over 11 bases. Germline V gene sequence: CDR1 SGHDT, CDR2 YYEEEE. The CDR3 extends over 16 amino acids. V was pared by 2 bases and J by 7 bases, with 8 bases of the junction left unmatched. The CDR3 loop is CASSLGLAGVWNEQFF. CDR3 coding DNA: TGTGCCAGCAGCTTAGGACTAGCGGGTGTTTGGAATGAGCAGTTCTTC.

In its sample, this clonotype was seen a few times. This chain connects TRBV5-1 to TRBJ2-2, with D uncertain. Trimming cost V 2 bases and J 4 bases, with 6 bases left between them. This CDR3 is 13 amino acids long. Germline V lookup: CDR1 SGHRS, CDR2 YFSETQ. CDR3 residues: CASSFSITGELFF. As DNA, the CDR3 is TGCGCCAGCAGCTTTTCTATCACCGGGGAGCTGTTTTTT.

This clonotype was observed at least ten times. This rearrangement joins TRBV27 to TRBJ2-2; weak D call: TRBD1 (6 bases). Germline V gene sequence: CDR1 MNHEY, CDR2 SMNVEV (reference sequence). This CDR3 contains 16 residues. Deletions cut 3 bases from V and 3 bases from J, with 14 bases between. The CDR3 loop is CASSFLGATDTGELFF. CDR3 nucleotides: TGTGCCAGCAGTTTCTTGGGGGCAACGGACACCGGGGAGCTGTTTTTT.

This clonotype was detected ten times or more. The V gene is TRBV29-1, the J gene TRBJ1-1, with D perhaps matching TRBD1 (6 bases). Trimming took 6 bases from V and 8 from J, leaving 10 bases between them. The germline V gene encodes CDR1 SQVTM and CDR2 ANQGSEA. The CDR3 loop spans 10 amino acids. The CDR3 DNA reads TGCAGCGTCGTTGACAGGGAAGCTTTCTTT. Encoded protein: CSVVDREAFF.

The chain uses TRBV10-2 and TRBJ2-7; unclear D gene. This CDR3 spans 12 amino acids. Looked up from germline, CDR1 is WSHSY and CDR2 is SAAADI. The germline V and J ends were trimmed by 10 bases and 4 bases, with 14 bases remaining between them. DNA of the CDR3: TGCGCCATCGAGTTTAAGTGGTACGAGCAGTACGTC. Protein product: CAIEFKWYEQYV.

This clonotype was seen many times. The chain has TRBV27 and TRBJ1-2; D is ambiguous. Germline CDR1 is MNHEY and CDR2 is SMNVEV (reference sequence). Trimming shortened V by 4 bases and J by 5 bases, and 8 bases separated the two germline ends. The CDR3 covers 12 residues. CDR3 sequence reads: CASSSTQYGYTF. The DNA of the CDR3 is TGTGCCAGCAGTTCGACACAATATGGCTACACCTTC.

The chain employs TRBV7-9 and TRBJ2-1; 15 bases map to TRBD2. Germline CDR1 is SEHNR and CDR2 is FQNEAQ (reference sequence). The CDR3 contains 17 residues. The ends lost 5 bases at V and 7 bases at J; junction bases unmatched: 9. CDR3 loop: CASSPKTGTSGRNEQFF. For the CDR3, the DNA is TGTGCCAGCAGCCCAAAAACCGGGACTAGCGGGAGGAATGAGCAGTTCTTC.

The chain uses TRBV4-1 and TRBJ1-1; 10 bases align to TRBD1. CDR1 is MGHRA and CDR2 is YSYEKL in the germline V gene. This CDR3 contains 17 residues. Trimming took 4 bases from V and 5 from J; bases not matched to a gene: 13. The CDR3 region has the DNA TGCGCCAGCAGCCGAAACATTCCGGGACAGGGGATAACTGAAGCTTTCTTT. This sequence encodes CASSRNIPGQGITEAFF.

In its sample, this clonotype was seen many times. The rearrangement links TRBV24-1 to TRBJ2-7; D is possibly TRBD2 (5 bases). The CDR3 consists of 14 residues. The germline V and J ends were trimmed by 2 bases and 2 bases, with 9 bases remaining between them. From germline, CDR1 is KGHDR and CDR2 SFDVKD. CDR3 nucleotides: TGTGCCACCAGTGATTCCGGGAAAACCTACGAGCAGTACTTC. It specifies CATSDSGKTYEQYF.

This clonotype was seen at least ten times. This chain uses TRBV5-1 with TRBJ1-5; perhaps TRBD1 as D (5 bases). The CDR3 extends over 14 amino acids. With 5 bases removed from V and 1 base from J, the gap between germline ends came to 10 bases. Germline loops: CDR1 SGHRS, CDR2 YFSETQ. The CDR3 sequence is CASSRGGSNQPQHF. The DNA for the CDR3 is TGCGCCAGCAGTAGGGGCGGGAGCAATCAGCCCCAGCATTTT.

This chain uses TRBV10-2 with TRBJ2-1; possibly TRBD2 for D (5 bases). Trimming pared 0 bases from V and 10 bases from J, leaving 16 bases between. The CDR3 length is 15 residues. Germline lookup yields CDR1 WSHSY and CDR2 SAAADI. This chain's CDR3 is CASSESVGVANEQFF. The CDR3 nucleotides read TGCGCCAGCAGTGAGTCGGTGGGAGTAGCAAACGAGCAGTTCTTC.

This clonotype was seen at least ten times. The chain recombines TRBV7-8 with TRBJ2-5; 13 bases map to TRBD2. The CDR3 consists of 16 residues. Germline V CDR1 and CDR2: SGHVS, FQNEAQ. V lost 4 bases to trimming and J lost 5 bases; unmatched junction nucleotides: 7. CDR3 in amino acids: CASSSWTSGSRETQYF. The CDR3 nucleotides read TGTGCCAGCAGCTCCTGGACTAGCGGGAGCCGGGAGACCCAGTACTTC.

This clonotype came up a few times. V usage is TRBV5-1 and J usage is TRBJ2-5, with a weak D call TRBD2 (6 bases). The CDR3 contains 14 residues. Germline V gene lookup returns CDR1 SGHRS and CDR2 YFSETQ. V lost 4 bases and J 5 bases, leaving 15 bases between the germline ends. This CDR3 is CASSPDGGGETQYF. The CDR3 coding sequence is TGCGCCAGCAGCCCCGACGGAGGAGGGGAGACCCAGTACTTC.

This clonotype was picked up a small number of times. This sequence joins TRBV9 and TRBJ2-6; 11 bases agree with TRBD1. The V segment lost 3 bases and the J segment 0 bases; nucleotides outside the gene matches: 8. Looked up from germline, CDR1 is SGDLS and CDR2 is YYNGEE. The CDR3 is 19 amino acids. CDR3 DNA sequence: TGTGCCAGCAGCGGACTTGGGACAGGGGGTATCTCTGGGGCCAACGTCCTGACTTTC. It specifies CASSGLGTGGISGANVLTF.